This record covers a single TCR beta chain. What this receptor recognizes is not known. Per-nucleotide qualities are absent, and no much larger clonotype sits a single base away. Library creation used the immunoSEQ multiplex PCR assay. The original methods were these. A statistical classification framework was developed to diagnose cytomegalovirus status using the catalog of TCR beta chain sequences. What TCRdb holds here is the immuneACCESS table cut down to in-frame rearrangements. Part of the clones is not present; checked against another copy, under half of the missing clones reflect an unresolved V gene, and the others are unexplained. The D gene and trimming were derived from the DNA, and the V and J assignments and clone size from that table. This sample has 150,000 to 200,000 clones in its table, and about 96% of those were observed once. The top ten constitute approximately 0.97% of the sample.

The CDR3 numbers 13 residues from cysteine through phenylalanine. Only the CDR3 DNA is retained, 39 bases long and in frame from the first base. V lost 2 bases and J lost 4 bases; the stretch between them is 8 bases long. From a lookup of the germline V gene, CDR1 and CDR2 are MNHEY and SVGAGI. The data are from a study of cytomegalovirus exposure and HLA in healthy donors (dated by TCRdb to between 2016 and 2019). Regarding the study in general: A later analysis indicated that the roughly 130 validation repertoires were generated on the platform also employed for the approximately 700 repertoires of the first cohort. Along with the roughly 610-subject first cohort, a separate validation cohort of about 110 different subjects was used. To predict cytomegalovirus infection status, the study combined high-throughput TCR immunosequencing, statistical association of individual TCRs with disease status, and machine learning. The study aimed to test whether signatures of past pathogen exposure could be identified by cataloging public T cell receptors. Study-level results and caveats: Of the cluster scores, about 94% were above 0 in a later analysis, which found that TCRs clustered in the first cohort also tended to co-occur in the 120 or so validation repertoires. A few of the identified cytomegalovirus-associated TCR beta chains were confirmed in vitro to be specific for cytomegalovirus antigens. In both the original and validation cohorts, the classifier was reported to diagnose cytomegalovirus status with high specificity and sensitivity. The authors suggested that the approach could potentially be extended to other disease states and immunological phenotypes. A later analysis lacked HLA typing for the validation cohort, so it scored co-occurrence in that cohort across all 130 or so repertoires. Across donors, most TCR sequences were observed very rarely, whereas some public TCRs were present in many individuals. The study gave a list of more than 150 TCR beta chains associated with cytomegalovirus.

Separate from the approximately 690-subject first cohort, the validation cohort of 120 subjects was the group to which the donors belonged. Sequenced: PBMCs. The clonotype originates from a young woman in good health and CMV-seronegative. The chain couples TRBV6-5 to TRBJ2-5; no confident D gene assignment can be made. The CDR3 corresponds to CASSYDRVETQYF. The DNA reads as follows: TGTGCCAGCAGTTACGACCGGGTAGAGACCCAGTACTTC.